This T cell receptor (beta chain) was obtained from a study of vaccination and CD4 T cells after COVID-19. Background on the study: The makeup of the convalescents was six males and four females, two of them Hispanic. Post-COVID sampling occurred a median roughly 100 days after diagnosis (range 35 to 161). Researchers treated cells with overlapping spike peptides taken from SARS-CoV-2, HCoV-NL63, HCoV-OC43 and HCoV-229E.

The V end lost 5 bases, the J end lost 4 bases, and 17 bases lay between the germline ends. This CDR3 spans 15 amino acids. CDR1 and CDR2 (germline): SGHTA, FQGTGA. This clonotype was observed a few times. Its antigen is undetermined. With the Oncomine TCR Beta short-read assay, DNA from cultured CD4+ T cells was sequenced. A single record per CDR3 protein comes from TCRdb applying MiXCR to the PCR reads. The sample lists more than 9,000 distinct CDR3 sequences, 45% to 50% occurring once. Treatment denoted: roughly ten-day PBMC culture with coronavirus spike peptide pools or control peptides (ViraFEST assay).

The receptor's source is a human donor who had recovered from COVID-19. The V and J genes are TRBV7-3 and TRBJ2-5; D is unclear. Sequenced material: CD4+ T cells from blood, cultured in vitro. This CDR3 is CASSPSGVSGETQYF. The DNA for the CDR3 is TGTGCCAGCAGCCCCAGTGGGGTCTCCGGAGAGACCCAGTACTTC.